This passage covers 18 T cell receptor beta chains from one sample sequenced in a study of shared clonotypes between healthy human individuals. Measured with immunoSEQ multiplex PCR; TCRdb has only the in-frame clones, and not every one. This table holds approximately 980,000 clones, approximately 80% found once. The source material was memory CD4+ T cells sorted from blood. Specified subset: CD45RA-negative fraction. The receptor source for this set is a man between 18 and 35 years old in good health.

This clone has a single count. The rearrangement joins TRBV9 to TRBJ2-7; possibly TRBD2 for D (5 bases). CDR1 is SGDLS and CDR2 is YYNGEE in the germline V gene. V shed 0 bases and J shed 2 bases, with 9 bases lying between them. This CDR3 is built from 14 residues. The CDR3 sequence is CASSVGHGAYEQYF. The CDR3 DNA reads TGTGCCAGCAGCGTAGGCCACGGGGCCTACGAGCAGTACTTC.

Points on this clone: This sample includes further DNA sequences coding for the same CDR3. V and J are TRBV6-5 and TRBJ1-2; the D is unclear. The CDR3 has 13 residues. CDR1 and CDR2 from the germline V gene are MNHEY and SVGAGI. Trimming cost V 2 bases and J 4 bases, with 8 bases left between them. The CDR3 is CASSYVGFYGYTF. In nucleotides, the CDR3 is TGTGCCAGCAGTTACGTCGGGTTCTATGGCTACACCTTC.

This clone was picked up many times. The chain employs TRBV28 and TRBJ1-1; no firm D call. This CDR3 comprises 14 residues. The germline gives CDR1 MDHEN, CDR2 SYDVKM. Trimming left V 8 bases short and J 0 bases short, with 13 bases between. For the CDR3, the DNA is TGTGCCAGCGAGGCGACGAAAGTGAACACTGAAGCTTTCTTT. Its protein is CASEATKVNTEAFF.

CDR3 nucleotides: TGCGCCAGCAGCAGCAGGCGGGGCACAGATACGCAGTATTTT. Amino acid sequence: CASSSRRGTDTQYF. The V call is TRBV5-1, the J call TRBJ2-3; D might be TRBD2 (5 bases). V lost 4 bases and J 1 base, leaving 10 bases between the germline ends. Germline lookup yields CDR1 SGHRS and CDR2 YFSETQ. The CDR3 has 14 amino acids.

V and J are TRBV19 and TRBJ2-2, with a weak D call TRBD1 (6 bases). Germline CDR1 and CDR2: LNHDA and SQIVND (reference sequence). V was clipped by 7 bases and J by 1 base, with 16 bases between them. The CDR3 loop spans 16 amino acids. The DNA of the CDR3 is TGTGCCAGTATCCCCCGGGCCAGGGGGAACACCGGGGAGCTGTTTTTT. Its protein is CASIPRARGNTGELFF.

This clone has more than one count but fewer than ten. This chain uses TRBV7-2 with TRBJ2-7; D is possibly TRBD1 (6 bases). Trimming removed 5 bases at V and 1 base at J, with 15 bases between. This CDR3 contains 15 residues. Germline V lookup: CDR1 SGHTA, CDR2 FQGNSA. CDR3 DNA sequence: TGTGCCAGCAGCCTGGACAGCACTTCTTCCTACGAGCAGTACTTC. Protein product: CASSLDSTSSYEQYF.

The chain links TRBV5-6 to TRBJ1-5; D gene ambiguous. Per germline, CDR1 SGHDT and CDR2 YYEEEE. Trimming cost V 1 base and J 2 bases, with 13 bases left between them. The CDR3 loop spans 16 amino acids. CDR3 sequence (DNA): TGTGCCAGCAGCTTGTCGTTGGGATTGGGCAATCAGCCCCAGCATTTT. Its translation: CASSLSLGLGNQPQHF.

This clone has more than one count but fewer than ten. The genes are TRBV11-2 and TRBJ2-2; 9 bases are a match to TRBD1. Per the germline V gene, CDR1 is SGHAT and CDR2 is FQNNGV. V shed 5 bases, J shed 1 base, and the junction held 5 bases outside the gene matches. This CDR3 comprises 16 residues. In DNA, the CDR3 is TGTGCCAGCAGCGTTACAGGGGGCAGGAACACCGGGGAGCTGTTTTTT. It encodes CASSVTGGRNTGELFF.

The rearrangement links TRBV7-8 to TRBJ1-6; D is possibly TRBD1 (5 bases). Germline assignment: CDR1 SGHVS and CDR2 FQNEAQ. The CDR3 length is 15 residues. V lost 5 bases, J lost 8 bases, and 16 bases lay in between. The CDR3 DNA follows: TGTGCCAGCAGCCCTAGAGGGACCGTATATTCACCCCTCCACTTT. It translates to CASSPRGTVYSPLHF.

V is TRBV5-1 and J is TRBJ2-1, with D perhaps TRBD1 (5 bases). Germline loops: CDR1 SGHRS, CDR2 YFSETQ. This CDR3 is 14 amino acids long. V lost 4 bases, J lost 4 bases, and 12 bases lay in between. CDR3 loop: CASSPGTGYNEQFF. The CDR3 coding sequence is TGCGCCAGCAGCCCCGGCACAGGATACAATGAGCAGTTCTTC.

The chain carries TRBV10-3 and TRBJ2-5, with D unresolved. This CDR3 has 14 residues. Per the germline V gene, CDR1 is ENHRY and CDR2 is SYGVKD. V lost 4 bases to trimming and J lost 4 bases, with 13 bases between them. In DNA form, the CDR3 reads TGTGCCATCAGTGCTGGATCTAGTAGAGAGACCCAGTACTTC. This encodes CAISAGSSRETQYF.

The chain couples TRBV6-5 to TRBJ1-4; D is undetermined. The CDR3 has 15 residues. In germline, CDR1 is MNHEY, CDR2 SVGAGI. V lost 8 bases, J lost 0 bases, and 13 bases lay in between. The CDR3: CASSHSDATNEKLFF. DNA of the CDR3: TGTGCCAGCTCCCATTCAGACGCAACTAATGAAAAACTGTTTTTT.

This clone was seen repeatedly, ten times or more. V is TRBV18 and J is TRBJ2-5, with D perhaps TRBD2 (7 bases). The germline CDR1 and CDR2 sequences are KGHSH and LQKENI. The ends were cut back, 2 bases at V and 13 bases at J, with 23 bases in the middle. The CDR3 has 15 amino acids. The CDR3 DNA reads TGTGCCAGCTCACCAGGGGGGGCACTTGACCCTTCCCGGTACTTC. Amino acid sequence: CASSPGGALDPSRYF.

The chain joins TRBV28 to TRBJ1-5; 7 bases map to TRBD1. The CDR3 runs 17 residues. Germline CDR1 MDHEN, CDR2 SYDVKM. The V and J ends lost 3 bases and 3 bases, in that order; junction bases with no gene match: 11. CDR3 amino acids: CASSLRQTGSNNQPQHF. In DNA, the CDR3 is TGTGCCAGCAGTTTGCGGCAGACAGGGAGCAACAATCAGCCCCAGCATTTT.

The chain carries TRBV28 and TRBJ1-1, with a possible D match to TRBD1 (5 bases). Germline-derived CDR1 and CDR2 are MDHEN and SYDVKM. CDR3 length: 18 amino acids. Trimming cost V 5 bases and J 4 bases, with 26 bases left between them. The CDR3 region is CASSGGNSQWGYPTEAFF. CDR3 nucleotides: TGTGCCAGCAGTGGGGGGAATTCCCAGTGGGGTTACCCCACTGAAGCTTTCTTT.

V gene TRBV28 combines with J gene TRBJ1-1; D perhaps matches TRBD1 (5 bases). The CDR3 length is 13 residues. Germline V gives CDR1 MDHEN, CDR2 SYDVKM. The V end was cut by 10 bases, the J end by 5 bases, with 17 bases between. CDR3 protein: CATVRGAVTEAFF. CDR3 nucleotide sequence: TGTGCCACCGTACGAGGGGCTGTTACTGAAGCTTTCTTT.

The gene calls are TRBV2 and TRBJ2-7, with TRBD1 as a possible D gene (5 bases). The germline CDR1 and CDR2 sequences are SNHLY and FYNNEI. V was cut by 6 bases and J by 0 bases, with 12 bases left in between. The CDR3 sequence is 14 residues long. CDR3 loop: CASRARVFSYEQYF. For the CDR3, the DNA is TGTGCCAGCAGAGCCAGGGTATTCTCCTACGAGCAGTACTTC.

V and J are TRBV18 and TRBJ2-7; 7 bases are a match to TRBD1. Germline V gene data show CDR1 as KGHSH and CDR2 as LQKENI. CDR3 length: 14 amino acids. V lost 4 bases and J lost 2; bases outside the gene matches: 5. CDR3 DNA sequence: TGTGCCAGCTCACTCAACAGGGGACCCTACGAGCAGTACTTC. As protein: CASSLNRGPYEQYF.